This entry features one T cell receptor beta chain sequence. Researchers picked out CD4+ and CD8+ T cells from PBMCs by sorting. Germline V gene sequence: CDR1 MGHRA, CDR2 YSYEKL. V lost 4 bases and J lost 1, with 9 bases in between. The CDR3 runs to 14 residues. After isolation, RNA underwent reverse transcription to generate cDNA as the sequencing template. This table comes from immunoSEQ multiplex PCR, and its TCRdb copy is limited to in-frame clones, with some not included. The sample consists of 160,000 or so clones, around half of them appearing once. The sample is drawn from a study of CD8+ T cells in alopecia areata.

The TCR comes from a human donor with alopecia areata. Sequencing used CD8+ T cells sorted from blood, obtained at week 0. The chain carries TRBV4-1 and TRBJ2-3, with a tentative D call TRBD1 (5 bases). Here the CDR3 reads CASSLEQGTDTQYF. CDR3 nucleotide sequence: TGCGCCAGCAGCCTAGAACAGGGCACAGATACGCAGTATTTT.